This TCR beta chain originates from a study of shared clonotypes between healthy human individuals. In this sample, this clone turned up many times. Additional DNA sequences in this sample encode the identical CDR3. The germline V and J ends were trimmed by 5 bases and 2 bases, with 20 bases remaining between them. The CDR3 is 17 amino acids. The germline V gene has CDR1 MDHEN and CDR2 SYDVKM. Caucasian adults living in Nashville, Tennessee, provided all samples. The table came from immunoSEQ multiplex PCR; TCRdb's copy has only in-frame clones and leaves some out. The sample includes hundreds of thousands of clones, around 76% of them seen just once.

The sequencing input was PBMCs. The rearrangement joins TRBV28 to TRBJ2-3; D is possibly TRBD1 or TRBD2 (5 bases each). This clonotype originated in a woman in her forties in good health. Some clones in this sample may be carry-over from other donors' samples. CDR3 amino acids: CASSTPYGQGDTDTQYF. CDR3 nucleotides: TGTGCCAGCAGTACACCATACGGGCAGGGAGACACAGATACGCAGTATTTT.